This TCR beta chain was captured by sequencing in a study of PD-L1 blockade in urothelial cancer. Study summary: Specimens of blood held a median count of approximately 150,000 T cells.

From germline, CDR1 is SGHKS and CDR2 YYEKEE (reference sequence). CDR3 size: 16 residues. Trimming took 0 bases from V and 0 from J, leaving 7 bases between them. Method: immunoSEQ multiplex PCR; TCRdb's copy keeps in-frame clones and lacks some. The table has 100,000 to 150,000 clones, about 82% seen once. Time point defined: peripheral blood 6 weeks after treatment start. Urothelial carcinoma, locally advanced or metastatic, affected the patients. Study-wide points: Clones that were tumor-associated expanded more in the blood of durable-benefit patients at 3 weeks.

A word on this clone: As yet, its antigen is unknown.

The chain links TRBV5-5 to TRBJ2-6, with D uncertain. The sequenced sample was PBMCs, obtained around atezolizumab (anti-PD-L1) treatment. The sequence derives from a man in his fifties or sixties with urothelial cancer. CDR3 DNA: TGTGCCAGCAGCTTGGATCCAGTCTCTGGGGCCAACGTCCTGACTTTC. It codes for CASSLDPVSGANVLTF.